This T cell receptor (beta chain) was captured in a study of T cells in Graves' hyperthyroidism and ophthalmopathy. The investigators amplified TCR beta CDR3 regions from RNA transcripts. Researchers ran a first-round RT-PCR on the TCR CDR3 using the HTBI primer set. Each CDR3 protein gets one entry after TCRdb re-called the multiplex PCR reads with MiXCR. The table lists under 700,000 distinct CDR3 sequences, around 45% of them singletons, with 8.2% in the top ten. Germline CDR1 reads SNHLY; CDR2 reads FYNNEI. The CDR3 spans 13 residues. V was shortened by 3 bases and J by 4 bases, with 9 bases between the two germline ends. There are a few counts of this clonotype. Antigen: not known. Study-wide findings and caveats: Ophthalmopathy was separated from stable hyperthyroidism by a 13 V-J model. Model predictions of ophthalmopathy came a median around 6.5 months before onset.

The sample comprised peripheral blood or thyroid tissue (not recorded which). The clonotype comes from a woman younger than 35 with Graves' hyperthyroidism. The V call is TRBV2, the J call TRBJ1-2; no firm D call. The CDR3 here is CASSELNIYGYTF. Here the CDR3 DNA reads TGTGCCAGCAGTGAGCTTAACATCTATGGCTACACCTTC.